This T cell receptor (beta chain) was retrieved from a study of cytomegalovirus exposure and HLA in healthy donors. Study-level background: An earlier analysis identified approximately 120 million unique TCR beta sequences in 150 million to 200 million T cells.

Trimming cost V 0 bases and J 6 bases, with 21 bases left between them. The CDR3 consists of 17 residues. Study-wide results and caveats: Later genetic work tied a missense DCLRE1C variant to beta-chain V and J trimming. The authors enumerated 150 to 200 TCR beta chains as linked to cytomegalovirus.

PCR primers comprised 60 Vbeta and 13 Jbeta primers. Assay: immunoSEQ multiplex PCR; the TCRdb copy retains only in-frame clones and omits some. Found here are 100,000 to 150,000 clones; the top ten clones hold about 1.6%. In the case of this clone: Its antigen is undetermined.

Specimen: PBMCs. This rearrangement joins TRBV23-1 to TRBJ2-7; D might be TRBD2 (5 bases). Being an ORF, TRBV23-1 has a function that is uncertain. The receptor comes from a woman aged 40 to 50 in good health and CMV-seronegative. The CDR3 DNA is TGCGCCAGCAGTCAATCGAAGGCAGGAAATCAACTAGGCGAGCAGTACTTC. Translation gives CASSQSKAGNQLGEQYF.